The sequence of this T cell receptor (beta chain) was determined in a study of neurological immune-mediated disorders. cDNA synthesis was performed by 5'RACE with 10-nucleotide random UMIs. One entry per CDR3 protein, called by TCRdb with MiXCR from the 5' RACE reads. The sample holds fewer than 45,000 distinct CDR3 sequences, roughly 2.5% seen once. This CDR3 spans 12 amino acids. Germline V gene lookup returns CDR1 LGHDT and CDR2 YNNKEL (reference sequence). V was shortened by 3 bases and J by 5 bases, with 7 bases between the two germline ends. This clonotype was counted many times. The sequence came from a man aged 25 to 45 with multiple sclerosis. What was sequenced was PBMCs. The chain recombines TRBV3-1 with TRBJ2-5; D uncertain. CDR3 in DNA: TGTGCCAGCAGCCAGAGGTTGGAGACCCAGTACTTC. This codes for CASSQRLETQYF.